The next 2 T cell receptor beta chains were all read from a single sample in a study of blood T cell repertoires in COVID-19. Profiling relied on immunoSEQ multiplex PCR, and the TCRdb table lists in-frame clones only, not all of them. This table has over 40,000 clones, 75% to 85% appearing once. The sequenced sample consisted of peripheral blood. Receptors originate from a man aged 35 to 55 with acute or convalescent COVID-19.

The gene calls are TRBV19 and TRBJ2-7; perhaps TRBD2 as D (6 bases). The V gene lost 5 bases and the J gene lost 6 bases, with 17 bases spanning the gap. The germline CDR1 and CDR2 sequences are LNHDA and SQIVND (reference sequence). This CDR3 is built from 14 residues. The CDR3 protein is CASSSTTRSSEQYF. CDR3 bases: TGTGCCAGTAGTTCCACGACTAGGTCATCCGAGCAGTACTTC.

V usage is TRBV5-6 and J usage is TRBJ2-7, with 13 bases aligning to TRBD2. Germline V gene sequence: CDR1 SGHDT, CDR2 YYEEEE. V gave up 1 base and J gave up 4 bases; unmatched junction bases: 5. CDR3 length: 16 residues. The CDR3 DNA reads TGTGCCAGCAGCTTGAGGACTAGCGGGAGTAGGTACGAGCAGTACTTC. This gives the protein CASSLRTSGSRYEQYF.